The TCR beta chain under discussion was sequenced for a study of blood T cell repertoires in COVID-19. Overall study context: The origin of the acute and convalescent COVID-19 samples was the United States, Italy and Spain. From T cells, B-cell-depleted T cells, or PBMCs came the material, which was cDNA or gDNA.

In the original analysis: Reference gene primer amplification in the assay estimated nucleated cell counts. Sequencing was performed with immunoSEQ multiplex PCR; in TCRdb, only in-frame clones are kept and a portion is missing. V, J and clone size are those of that table, while D and trimming were read from the DNA. The data hold fewer than 30,000 clones, with roughly nine tenths observed a single time. Details on this clone: Germline is not matched at one junction end, which may reflect a read error.

This CDR3 is 16 amino acids long. The V gene's germline CDR1 is SGHDT and CDR2 YYEEEE. The chain uses TRBV5-6 and TRBJ2-7; 12 nucleotides match TRBD2. The TCR sequence derives from a man aged 55 to 69 with acute or convalescent COVID-19. The sequencing sample was made of peripheral blood. The DNA of the CDR3 is TGTGCCAGCAGTCACGGACTAGCGGGGCTAGTCTACAAGCAGTACTTC. It translates to CASSHGLAGLVYKQYF.